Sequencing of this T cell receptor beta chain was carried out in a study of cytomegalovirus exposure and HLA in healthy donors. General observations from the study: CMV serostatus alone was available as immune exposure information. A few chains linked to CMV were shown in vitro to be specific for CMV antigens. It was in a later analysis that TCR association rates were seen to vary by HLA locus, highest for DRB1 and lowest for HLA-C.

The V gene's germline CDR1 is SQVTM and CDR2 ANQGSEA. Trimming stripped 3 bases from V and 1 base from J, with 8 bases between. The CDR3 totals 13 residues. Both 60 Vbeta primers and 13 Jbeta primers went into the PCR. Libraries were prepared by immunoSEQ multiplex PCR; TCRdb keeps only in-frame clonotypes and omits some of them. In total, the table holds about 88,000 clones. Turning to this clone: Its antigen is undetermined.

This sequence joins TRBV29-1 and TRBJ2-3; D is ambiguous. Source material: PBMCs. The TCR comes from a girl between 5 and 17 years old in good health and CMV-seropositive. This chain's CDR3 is CSVDSQRTDTQYF. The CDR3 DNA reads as TGCAGCGTTGATTCACAGCGCACAGATACGCAGTATTTT.